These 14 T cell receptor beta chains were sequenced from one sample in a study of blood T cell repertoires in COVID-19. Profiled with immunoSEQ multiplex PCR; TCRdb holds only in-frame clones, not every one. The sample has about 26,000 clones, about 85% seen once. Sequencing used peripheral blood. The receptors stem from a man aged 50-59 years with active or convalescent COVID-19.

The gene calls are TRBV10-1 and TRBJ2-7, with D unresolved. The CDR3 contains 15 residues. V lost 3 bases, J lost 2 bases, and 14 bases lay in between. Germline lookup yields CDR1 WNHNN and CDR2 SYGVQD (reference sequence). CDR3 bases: TGCGCCAGCAGTGATTCCTACACGGGTCCCTACGAGCAGTACTTC. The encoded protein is CASSDSYTGPYEQYF.

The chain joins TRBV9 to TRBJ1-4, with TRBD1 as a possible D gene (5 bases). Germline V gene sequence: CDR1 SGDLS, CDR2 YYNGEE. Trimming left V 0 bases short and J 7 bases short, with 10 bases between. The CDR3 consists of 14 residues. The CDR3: CASSVGGGGEKLFF. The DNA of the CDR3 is TGTGCCAGCAGCGTAGGTGGGGGAGGTGAAAAACTGTTTTTT.

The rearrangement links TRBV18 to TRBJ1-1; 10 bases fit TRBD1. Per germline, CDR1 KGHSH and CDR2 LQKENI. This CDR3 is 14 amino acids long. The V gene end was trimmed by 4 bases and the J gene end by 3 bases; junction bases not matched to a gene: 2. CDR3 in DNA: TGTGCCAGCTCACGGACAGGGGGTGACACTGAAGCTTTCTTT. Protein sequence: CASSRTGGDTEAFF.

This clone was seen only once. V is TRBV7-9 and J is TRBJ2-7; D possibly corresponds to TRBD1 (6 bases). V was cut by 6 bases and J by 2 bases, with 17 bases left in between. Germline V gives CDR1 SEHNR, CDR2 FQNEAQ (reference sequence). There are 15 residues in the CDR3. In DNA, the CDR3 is TGTGCCAGCAGTTCGCCGGGACACAAAACCTACGAGCAGTACTTC. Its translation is CASSSPGHKTYEQYF.

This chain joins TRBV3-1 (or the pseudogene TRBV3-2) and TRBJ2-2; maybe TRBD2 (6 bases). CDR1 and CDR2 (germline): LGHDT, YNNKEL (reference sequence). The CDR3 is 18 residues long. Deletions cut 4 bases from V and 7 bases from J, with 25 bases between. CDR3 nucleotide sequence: TGTGCCAGCAGCCGAGCTTCAGGTGGCGGAGGGCCGGTCGGGGAGCTGTTTTTT. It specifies CASSRASGGGGPVGELFF.

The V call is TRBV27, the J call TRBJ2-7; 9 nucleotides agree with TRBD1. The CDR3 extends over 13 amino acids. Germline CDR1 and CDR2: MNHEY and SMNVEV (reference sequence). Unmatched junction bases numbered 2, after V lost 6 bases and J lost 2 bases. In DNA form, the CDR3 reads TGTGCCAGCAGAGGACAGGGGACCTACGAGCAGTACTTC. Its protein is CASRGQGTYEQYF.

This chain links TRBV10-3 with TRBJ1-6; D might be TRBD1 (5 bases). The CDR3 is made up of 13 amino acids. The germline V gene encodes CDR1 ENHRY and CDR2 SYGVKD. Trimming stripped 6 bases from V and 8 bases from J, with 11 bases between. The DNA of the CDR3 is TGTGCCATCAGGGGGACTTTGGATTCACCCCTCCACTTT. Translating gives CAIRGTLDSPLHF.

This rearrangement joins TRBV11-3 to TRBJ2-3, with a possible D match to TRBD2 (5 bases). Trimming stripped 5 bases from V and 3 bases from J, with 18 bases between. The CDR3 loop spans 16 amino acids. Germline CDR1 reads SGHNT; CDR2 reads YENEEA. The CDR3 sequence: CASSRTTSSVTDTQYF. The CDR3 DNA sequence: TGTGCCAGCAGCCGAACTACTAGTTCGGTTACAGATACGCAGTATTTT.

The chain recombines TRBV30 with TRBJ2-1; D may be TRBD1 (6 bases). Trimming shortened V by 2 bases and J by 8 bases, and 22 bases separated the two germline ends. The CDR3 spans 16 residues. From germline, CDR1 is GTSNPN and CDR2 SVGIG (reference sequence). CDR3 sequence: CAWSPLGRGLDHEQFF. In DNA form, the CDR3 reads TGTGCCTGGAGTCCCTTGGGCAGGGGTTTAGACCATGAGCAGTTCTTC.

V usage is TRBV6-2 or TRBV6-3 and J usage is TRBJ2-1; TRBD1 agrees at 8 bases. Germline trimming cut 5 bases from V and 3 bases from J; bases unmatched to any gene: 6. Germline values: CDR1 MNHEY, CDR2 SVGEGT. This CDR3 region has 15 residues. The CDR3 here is CASSLRQGYYNEQFF. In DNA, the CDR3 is TGTGCCAGCAGTCTTCGACAGGGGTACTACAATGAGCAGTTCTTC.

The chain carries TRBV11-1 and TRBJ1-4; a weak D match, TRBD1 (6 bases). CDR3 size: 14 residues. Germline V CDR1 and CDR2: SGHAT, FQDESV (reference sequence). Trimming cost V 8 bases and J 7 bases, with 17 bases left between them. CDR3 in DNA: TGTGCCAGCGCGCGGCACAGGGCAGGTGAAAAACTGTTTTTT. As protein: CASARHRAGEKLFF. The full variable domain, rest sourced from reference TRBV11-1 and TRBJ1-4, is EAEVAQSPRYKITEKSQAVAFWCDPISGHATLYWYRQILGQGPELLVQFQDESVVDDSQLPKDRFSAERLKGVDSTLKIQPAELGDSAMYLCASARHRAGEKLFFGSGTQLSVL.

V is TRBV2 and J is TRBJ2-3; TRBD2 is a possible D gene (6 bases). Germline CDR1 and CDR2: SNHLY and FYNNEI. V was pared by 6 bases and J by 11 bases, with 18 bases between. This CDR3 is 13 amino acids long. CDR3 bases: TGTGCCAGCAGCGGCTCGGGACTTTACAAGCAGTATTTT. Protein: CASSGSGLYKQYF.

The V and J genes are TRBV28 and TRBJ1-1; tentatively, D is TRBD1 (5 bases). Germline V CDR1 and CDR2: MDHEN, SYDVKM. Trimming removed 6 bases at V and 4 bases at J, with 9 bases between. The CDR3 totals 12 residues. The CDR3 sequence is CASRLQVTEAFF. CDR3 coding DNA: TGTGCCAGCAGATTACAGGTCACTGAAGCTTTCTTT. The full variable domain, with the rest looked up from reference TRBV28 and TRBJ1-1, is DVKVTQSSRYLVKRTGEKVFLECVQDMDHENMFWYRQDPGLGLRLIYFSYDVKMKEKGDIPEGYSVSREKKERFSLILESASTNQTSMYLCASRLQVTEAFFGQGTRLTVV.

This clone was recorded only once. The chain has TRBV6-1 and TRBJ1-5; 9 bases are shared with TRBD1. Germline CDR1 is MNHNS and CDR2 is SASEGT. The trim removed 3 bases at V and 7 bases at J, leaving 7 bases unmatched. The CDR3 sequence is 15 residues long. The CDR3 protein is CASSEDRGFLQPQHF. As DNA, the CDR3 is TGTGCCAGCAGTGAGGACAGGGGATTTTTGCAGCCCCAGCATTTT.